A selection of T cell receptor beta chains follows, all from one sample in a study of blood T cell repertoires in COVID-19. The method was immunoSEQ multiplex PCR; TCRdb's version includes in-frame clones alone and lacks a portion of them. Among some 290,000 clones listed, 90% to 95% were seen once. Source material: PBMCs or T cells enriched from blood (not recorded which). These receptors originate from a young woman who had been exposed to COVID-19. The conserved cysteine and the conserved F or W are not part of the CDR3 here. D genes are given only for firm matches. Clone size, where shown, is once, few, many, or a class for clones that have expanded.

v_gene: TRBV6-5
abundance: .
d_gene: .
CDR3aa: ASSRDTPNYGYT

v_gene: TRBV5-8
abundance: few
d_gene: TRBD1
CDR3aa: ASSRWTGGTETQY

v_gene: TRBV19
abundance: once
d_gene: .
CDR3aa: ASMSLPGANVLT

v_gene: TRBV10-3
abundance: .
d_gene: TRBD1
CDR3aa: AISVGQGDETQY

v_gene: TRBV29-1
abundance: .
d_gene: .
CDR3aa: SVDQGGRYGYT

v_gene: TRBV9
abundance: .
d_gene: .
CDR3aa: ASSVASEGTQY

v_gene: TRBV6-5
abundance: .
d_gene: TRBD1
CDR3aa: ASSRTGAPGNTIY

v_gene: TRBV5-4
abundance: .
d_gene: .
CDR3aa: ASSHGGEETQY

v_gene: TRBV12-3/TRBV12-4
abundance: .
d_gene: TRBD1
CDR3aa: ASRDRINSPLH

v_gene: TRBV9
abundance: .
d_gene: .
CDR3aa: ASSVERVGNTIY

v_gene: TRBV4-2
abundance: .
d_gene: TRBD1
CDR3aa: ASSQGIGQGANTGELF

v_gene: TRBV7-2
abundance: .
d_gene: .
CDR3aa: ASSLGGGPVQY

v_gene: TRBV21-1
abundance: .
d_gene: .
CDR3aa: ASSKEGRTYNEQF

v_gene: TRBV2
abundance: .
d_gene: .
CDR3aa: ASKVGAGSSGNTIY

v_gene: TRBV12-3/TRBV12-4
abundance: few
d_gene: .
CDR3aa: ASSSGRYNEQF

v_gene: TRBV2
abundance: .
d_gene: TRBD2
CDR3aa: ASFGTLLIEGTSGYEQY

v_gene: TRBV6-1
abundance: .
d_gene: .
CDR3aa: ASSEQGPLYGYT

v_gene: TRBV5-1
abundance: .
d_gene: .
CDR3aa: ASSSRPPNPGGYT

v_gene: TRBV6-2/TRBV6-3
abundance: .
d_gene: .
CDR3aa: ASSPVGFQY

v_gene: TRBV6-5
abundance: .
d_gene: .
CDR3aa: ASSLRRPLYGYT

v_gene: TRBV6-5
abundance: .
d_gene: TRBD1
CDR3aa: ASSYAGQVTYEQY

v_gene: TRBV6-4
abundance: .
d_gene: .
CDR3aa: ASSDSSGFGSPLH

v_gene: TRBV5-6
abundance: .
d_gene: .
CDR3aa: ASSLVISYGYT

v_gene: TRBV5-1
abundance: .
d_gene: TRBD1
CDR3aa: ASSLGGTGQNTIY

v_gene: TRBV28
abundance: .
d_gene: TRBD1
CDR3aa: ASSLWGQGGNSPLH

v_gene: TRBV27
abundance: .
d_gene: .
CDR3aa: ASSFGAGNTIY

v_gene: TRBV4-1
abundance: .
d_gene: TRBD1
CDR3aa: ASSWTGGKIEKLF

v_gene: TRBV5-4
abundance: .
d_gene: TRBD1
CDR3aa: ASSPTGQGGTEAF

v_gene: TRBV11-2
abundance: .
d_gene: .
CDR3aa: ASSYRQAKPSGGYT

v_gene: TRBV5-1
abundance: .
d_gene: TRBD2
CDR3aa: ASSLDGIAGGKSIQY

v_gene: TRBV7-8
abundance: few
d_gene: .
CDR3aa: ARNWVGNTEAF

v_gene: TRBV7-2
abundance: .
d_gene: .
CDR3aa: ASSHPDRNYGYT

v_gene: TRBV9
abundance: .
d_gene: .
CDR3aa: ASSVQAGSGRGYT

v_gene: TRBV5-5
abundance: .
d_gene: TRBD1
CDR3aa: ASSLTGGGETQY

v_gene: TRBV25-1
abundance: .
d_gene: TRBD1
CDR3aa: ASSESRGDQPQH

v_gene: TRBV20-1
abundance: .
d_gene: TRBD1
CDR3aa: SARGLYGYT

v_gene: TRBV5-1
abundance: once
d_gene: .
CDR3aa: ASSFRGDYGYT

v_gene: TRBV6-5
abundance: .
d_gene: .
CDR3aa: ASSWTTENTEAF

v_gene: TRBV29-1
abundance: .
d_gene: TRBD1
CDR3aa: SVEKAGQGMDTQY

v_gene: TRBV2
abundance: .
d_gene: TRBD1
CDR3aa: ASSEHRGGEKLF

v_gene: TRBV19
abundance: once
d_gene: .
CDR3aa: ASSAQGNSQPQH

v_gene: TRBV7-8
abundance: once
d_gene: .
CDR3aa: ASSLAPEGNPEAF

v_gene: TRBV4-2
abundance: .
d_gene: TRBD2
CDR3aa: ASSQEGLGEQY

v_gene: TRBV7-9
abundance: .
d_gene: .
CDR3aa: ASSYGGHQPQH

v_gene: TRBV18
abundance: .
d_gene: TRBD2
CDR3aa: ASSPLETSGSYNEQF

v_gene: TRBV19
abundance: .
d_gene: .
CDR3aa: ASSIGRPDGYT

v_gene: TRBV7-9
abundance: .
d_gene: .
CDR3aa: ASSPQAGGYT

v_gene: TRBV12-5
abundance: .
d_gene: .
CDR3aa: ASAWGDGGTEAF

v_gene: TRBV30
abundance: .
d_gene: .
CDR3aa: AAGVGNQPQH

v_gene: TRBV15
abundance: .
d_gene: .
CDR3aa: ATSIQGSQETQY

v_gene: TRBV7-2
abundance: once
d_gene: .
CDR3aa: ASRLQAPDTEAF

v_gene: TRBV20-1
abundance: .
d_gene: .
CDR3aa: SASPGGPVADTQY